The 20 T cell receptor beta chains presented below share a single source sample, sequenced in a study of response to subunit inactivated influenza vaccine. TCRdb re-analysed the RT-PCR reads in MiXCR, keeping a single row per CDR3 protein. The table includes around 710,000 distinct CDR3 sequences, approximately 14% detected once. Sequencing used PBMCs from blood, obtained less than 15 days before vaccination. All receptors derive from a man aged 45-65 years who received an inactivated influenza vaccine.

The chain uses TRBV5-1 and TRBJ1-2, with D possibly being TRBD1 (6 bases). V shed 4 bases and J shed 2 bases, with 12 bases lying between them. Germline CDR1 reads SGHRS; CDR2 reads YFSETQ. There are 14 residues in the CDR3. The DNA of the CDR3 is TGCGCCAGCAGCAGGGACAACTCGAACTATGGCTACACCTTC. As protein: CASSRDNSNYGYTF.

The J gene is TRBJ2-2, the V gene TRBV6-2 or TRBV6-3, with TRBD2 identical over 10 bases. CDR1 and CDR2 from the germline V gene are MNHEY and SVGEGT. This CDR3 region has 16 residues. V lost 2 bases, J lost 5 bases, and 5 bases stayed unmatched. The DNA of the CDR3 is TGTGCCAGCAGTTACCTGCCTAGCGGGAGAACCGGGGAGCTGTTTTTT. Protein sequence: CASSYLPSGRTGELFF.

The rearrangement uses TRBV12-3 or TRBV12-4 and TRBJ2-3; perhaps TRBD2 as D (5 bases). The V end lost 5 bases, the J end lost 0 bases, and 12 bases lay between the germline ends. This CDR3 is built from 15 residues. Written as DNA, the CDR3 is TGTGCCAGCAGTCTCAGCGGAGATAGCACAGATACGCAGTATTTT. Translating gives CASSLSGDSTDTQYF.

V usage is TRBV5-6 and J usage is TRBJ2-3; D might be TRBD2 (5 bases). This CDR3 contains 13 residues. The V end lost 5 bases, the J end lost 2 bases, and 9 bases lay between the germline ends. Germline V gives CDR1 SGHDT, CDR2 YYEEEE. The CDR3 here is CASRREYTDTQYF. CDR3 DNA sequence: TGTGCCAGCAGAAGGGAGTACACAGATACGCAGTATTTT.

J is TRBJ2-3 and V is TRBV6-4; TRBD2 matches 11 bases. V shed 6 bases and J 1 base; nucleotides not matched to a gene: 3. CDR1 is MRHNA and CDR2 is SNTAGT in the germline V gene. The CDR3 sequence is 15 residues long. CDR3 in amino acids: CASRLAGVGTDTQYF. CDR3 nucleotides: TGTGCCAGCAGACTAGCGGGGGTCGGCACAGATACGCAGTATTTT.

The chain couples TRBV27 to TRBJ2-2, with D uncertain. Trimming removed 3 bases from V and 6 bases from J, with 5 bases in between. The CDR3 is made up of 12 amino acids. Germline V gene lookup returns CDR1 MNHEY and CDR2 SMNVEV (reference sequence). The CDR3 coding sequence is TGTGCCAGCAGTTTTCACGCCGGGGAGCTGTTTTTT. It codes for CASSFHAGELFF.

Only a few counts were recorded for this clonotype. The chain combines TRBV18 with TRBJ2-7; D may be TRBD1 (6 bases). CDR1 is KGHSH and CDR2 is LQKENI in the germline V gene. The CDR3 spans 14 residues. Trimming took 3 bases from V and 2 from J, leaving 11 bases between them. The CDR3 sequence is CASSPTGYTYEQYF. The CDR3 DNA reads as TGTGCCAGCTCACCGACAGGCTACACCTACGAGCAGTACTTC.

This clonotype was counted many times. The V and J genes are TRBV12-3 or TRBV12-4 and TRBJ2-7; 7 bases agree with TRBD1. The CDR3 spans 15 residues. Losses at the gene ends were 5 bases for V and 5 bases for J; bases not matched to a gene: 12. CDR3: CASSTRTGPLDEQYF. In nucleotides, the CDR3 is TGTGCCAGCAGTACACGGACAGGACCTTTGGACGAGCAGTACTTC.

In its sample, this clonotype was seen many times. CDR3 coding DNA: TGTGCCAGCAGCACCCGGACAGGGGCGGGGTACGAGCAGTACTTC. This translates into CASSTRTGAGYEQYF. The chain recombines TRBV7-2 with TRBJ2-7, with 9 bases matching TRBD1. This CDR3 has 15 amino acids. Germline CDR1 is SGHTA and CDR2 is FQGNSA. The V gene end was trimmed by 5 bases and the J gene end by 4 bases; junction bases not matched to a gene: 9.

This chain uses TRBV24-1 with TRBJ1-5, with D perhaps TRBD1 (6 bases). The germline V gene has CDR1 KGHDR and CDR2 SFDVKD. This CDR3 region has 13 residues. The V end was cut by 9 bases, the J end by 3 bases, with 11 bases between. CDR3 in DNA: TGTGCCACCGGGGGCCAAAACAATCAGCCCCAGCATTTT. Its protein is CATGGQNNQPQHF.

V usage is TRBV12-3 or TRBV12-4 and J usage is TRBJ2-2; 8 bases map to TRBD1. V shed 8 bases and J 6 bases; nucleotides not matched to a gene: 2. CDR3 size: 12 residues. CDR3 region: CASGQGPGELFF. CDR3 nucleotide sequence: TGTGCCAGCGGACAGGGCCCCGGGGAGCTGTTTTTT.

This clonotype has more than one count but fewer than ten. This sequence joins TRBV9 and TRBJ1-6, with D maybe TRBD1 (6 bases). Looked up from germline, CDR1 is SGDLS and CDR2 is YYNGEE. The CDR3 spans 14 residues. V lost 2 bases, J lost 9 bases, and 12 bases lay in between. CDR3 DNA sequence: TGTGCCAGCAGCGTCTCAGGGGTTGGTTCACCCCTCCACTTT. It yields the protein CASSVSGVGSPLHF. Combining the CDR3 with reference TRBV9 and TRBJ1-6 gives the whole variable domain DSGVTQTPKHLITATGQRVTLRCSPRSGDLSVYWYQQSLDQGLQFLIQYYNGEERAKGNILERFSAQQFPDLHSELNLSSLELGDSALYFCASSVSGVGSPLHFGNGTRLTVT.

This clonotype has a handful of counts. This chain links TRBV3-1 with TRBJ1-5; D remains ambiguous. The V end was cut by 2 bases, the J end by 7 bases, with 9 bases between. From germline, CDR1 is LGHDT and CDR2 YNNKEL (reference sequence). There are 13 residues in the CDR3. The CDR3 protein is CASSQTLLQPQHF. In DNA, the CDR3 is TGTGCCAGCAGCCAAACACTACTCCAGCCCCAGCATTTT.

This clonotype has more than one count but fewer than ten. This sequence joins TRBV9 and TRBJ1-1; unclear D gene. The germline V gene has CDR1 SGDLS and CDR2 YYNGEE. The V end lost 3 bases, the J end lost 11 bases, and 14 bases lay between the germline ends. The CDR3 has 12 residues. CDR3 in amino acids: CASSGPQERAFF. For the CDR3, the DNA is TGTGCCAGCAGCGGACCCCAAGAACGGGCTTTCTTT.

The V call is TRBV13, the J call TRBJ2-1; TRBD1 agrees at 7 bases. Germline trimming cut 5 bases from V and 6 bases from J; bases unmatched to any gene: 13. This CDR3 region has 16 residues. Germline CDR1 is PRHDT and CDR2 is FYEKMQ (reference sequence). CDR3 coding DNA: TGTGCCAGCAGCGCGTACGGGACAGCCCTCCCCAATGAGCAGTTCTTC. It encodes CASSAYGTALPNEQFF.

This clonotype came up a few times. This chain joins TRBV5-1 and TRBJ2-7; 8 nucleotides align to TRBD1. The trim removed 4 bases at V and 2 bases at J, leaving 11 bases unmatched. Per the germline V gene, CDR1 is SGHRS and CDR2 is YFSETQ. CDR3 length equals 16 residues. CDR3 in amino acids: CASSIQGVGATYEQYF. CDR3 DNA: TGCGCCAGCAGCATACAGGGGGTCGGGGCCACCTACGAGCAGTACTTC.

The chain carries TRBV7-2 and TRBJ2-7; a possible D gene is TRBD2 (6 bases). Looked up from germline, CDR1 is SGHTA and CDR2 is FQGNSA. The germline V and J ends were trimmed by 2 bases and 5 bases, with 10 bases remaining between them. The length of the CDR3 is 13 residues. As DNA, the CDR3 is TGTGCCAGCAGCTTAACGCTAGCGAACGAGCAGTACTTC. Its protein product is CASSLTLANEQYF.

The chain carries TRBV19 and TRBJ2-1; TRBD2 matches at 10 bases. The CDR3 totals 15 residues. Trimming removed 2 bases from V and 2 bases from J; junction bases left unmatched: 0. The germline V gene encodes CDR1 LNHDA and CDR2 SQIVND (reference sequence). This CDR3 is CASSISGRAYNEQFF. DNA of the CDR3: TGTGCCAGTAGTATAAGCGGGAGGGCCTACAATGAGCAGTTCTTC. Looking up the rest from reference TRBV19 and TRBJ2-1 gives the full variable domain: DGGITQSPKYLFRKEGQNVTLSCEQNLNHDAMYWYRQDPGQGLRLIYYSQIVNDFQKGDIAEGYSVSREKKESFPLTVTSAQKNPTAFYLCASSISGRAYNEQFFGPGTRLTVL.

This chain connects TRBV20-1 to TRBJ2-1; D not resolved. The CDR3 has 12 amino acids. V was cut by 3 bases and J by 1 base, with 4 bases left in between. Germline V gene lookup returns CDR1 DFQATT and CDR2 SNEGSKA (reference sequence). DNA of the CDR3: TGCAGTGCTAGTAAGTCCTACAATGAGCAGTTCTTC. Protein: CSASKSYNEQFF.

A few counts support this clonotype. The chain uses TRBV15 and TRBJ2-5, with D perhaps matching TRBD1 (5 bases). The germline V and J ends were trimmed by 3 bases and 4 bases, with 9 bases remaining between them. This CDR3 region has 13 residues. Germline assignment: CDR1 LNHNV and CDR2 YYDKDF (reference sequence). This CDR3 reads CATSRQGGETQYF. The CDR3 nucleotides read TGTGCCACCAGCAGGCAGGGTGGAGAGACCCAGTACTTC.